The clone carrying this TCR beta chain has ten or more counts. The target antigen is unknown. Amplification of the TCR beta CDR3 regions used RNA transcripts (as template). RT-PCR with HTBI primers came first, then second-round multiplex PCR. In TCRdb, the multiplex PCR reads were re-called with MiXCR into one record per CDR3 protein. The table shows 560,000 or so distinct CDR3 sequences, with under 40% occurring only once. Patients newly diagnosed with hyperthyroidism, under 2 months' duration, were aged 18 to 65, the study reports. V was cut by 0 bases and J by 2 bases, with 4 bases left in between. The CDR3 runs to 13 residues. Per germline, CDR1 LNHDA and CDR2 SQIVND (reference sequence). The data were taken from a study of Graves' ophthalmopathy and Graves' hyperthyroidism. Points from the study as a whole: Among thyroid clonotypes expanded above 0.001 frequency, most also appeared in blood.

The TCR originated in an adult man with Graves' hyperthyroidism. Sequenced input: peripheral blood or thyroid tissue (not recorded which). The rearrangement uses TRBV19 and TRBJ1-1; no reliable D call. CDR3 loop: CASSIELNTEAFF. CDR3 DNA: TGTGCCAGTAGTATAGAGCTTAACACTGAAGCTTTCTTT.